The present TCR beta chain was sequenced within a study of Graves' ophthalmopathy and Graves' hyperthyroidism. Points from the study as a whole: The model reached 70% to 71% sensitivity and under 75% specificity for predicting ophthalmopathy progression.

RNA served as the template for amplifying TCR beta CDR3 regions. First-round RT-PCR relied on HTBI primers, and a second-round multiplex PCR came next. One entry per CDR3 protein, called by TCRdb with MiXCR from the multiplex PCR reads. There are roughly 36,000 distinct CDR3 sequences in the sample; approximately 55% occur only once, and 20% to 30% lies in the top ten. Hyperthyroidism patients were newly diagnosed, under 2 months' duration, aged 18 to 65. A word on this clonotype: As yet, its antigen is unknown.

There are 17 residues in the CDR3. Germline trimming cut 3 bases from V and 4 bases from J; bases unmatched to any gene: 9. Per the germline V gene, CDR1 is SEHNR and CDR2 is FQNEAQ (reference sequence). The receptor was derived from an adult woman with stable Graves' hyperthyroidism. Sequences were obtained from peripheral blood. The chain links TRBV7-9 to TRBJ2-5, with 12 bases lining up with TRBD2. DNA for the CDR3: TGTGCCAGCAGCTTGGTTGCTAGCGGGAGGGCCGTAGAGACCCAGTACTTC. Encoded protein: CASSLVASGRAVETQYF.